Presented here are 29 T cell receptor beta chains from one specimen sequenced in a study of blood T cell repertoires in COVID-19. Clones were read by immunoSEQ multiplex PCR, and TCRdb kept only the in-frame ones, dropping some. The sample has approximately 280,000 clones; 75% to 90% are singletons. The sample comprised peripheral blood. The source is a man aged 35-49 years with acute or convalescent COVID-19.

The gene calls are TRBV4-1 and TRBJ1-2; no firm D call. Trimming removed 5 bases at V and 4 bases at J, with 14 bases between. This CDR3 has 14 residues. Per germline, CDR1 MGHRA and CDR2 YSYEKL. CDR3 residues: CASSALAGGYGYTF. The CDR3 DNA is TGCGCCAGCAGCGCCCTGGCGGGAGGCTATGGCTACACCTTC.

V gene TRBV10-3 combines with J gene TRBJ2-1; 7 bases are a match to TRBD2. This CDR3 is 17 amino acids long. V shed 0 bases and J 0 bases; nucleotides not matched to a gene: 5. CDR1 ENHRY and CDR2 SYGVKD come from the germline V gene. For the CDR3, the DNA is TGTGCCATCAGTGAGTCGGGGCGGGGGAGCTCCTACAATGAGCAGTTCTTC. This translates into CAISESGRGSSYNEQFF.

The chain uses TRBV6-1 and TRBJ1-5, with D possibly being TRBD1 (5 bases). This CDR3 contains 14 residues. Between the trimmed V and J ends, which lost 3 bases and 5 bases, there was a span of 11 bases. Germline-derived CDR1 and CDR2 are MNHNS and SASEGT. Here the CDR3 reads CASSEVTGYQPQHF. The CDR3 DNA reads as TGTGCCAGCAGTGAGGTTACAGGTTATCAGCCCCAGCATTTT.

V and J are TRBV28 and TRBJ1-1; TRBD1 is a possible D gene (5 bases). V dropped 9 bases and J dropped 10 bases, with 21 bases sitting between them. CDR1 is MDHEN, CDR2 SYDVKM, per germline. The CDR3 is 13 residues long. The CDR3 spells CASHSMRDASAFF. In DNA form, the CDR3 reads TGTGCCAGTCACTCCATGCGGGACGCCTCAGCTTTCTTT.

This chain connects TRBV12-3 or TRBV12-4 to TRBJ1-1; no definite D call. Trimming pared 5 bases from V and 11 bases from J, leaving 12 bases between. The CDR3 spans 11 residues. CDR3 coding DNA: TGTGCCAGCAGTCTTTTTACATTGGCTTTCTTT. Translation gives CASSLFTLAFF.

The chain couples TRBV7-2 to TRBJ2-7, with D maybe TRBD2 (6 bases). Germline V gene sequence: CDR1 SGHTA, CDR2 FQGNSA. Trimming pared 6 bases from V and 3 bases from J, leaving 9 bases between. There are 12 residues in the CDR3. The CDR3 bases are TGTGCCAGCAGTATTAGCGGCTACGAGCAGTACTTC. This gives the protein CASSISGYEQYF.

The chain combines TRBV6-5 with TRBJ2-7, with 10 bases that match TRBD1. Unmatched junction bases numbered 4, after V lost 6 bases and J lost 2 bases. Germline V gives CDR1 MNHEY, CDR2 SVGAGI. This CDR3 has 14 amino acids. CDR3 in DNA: TGTGCCAGCAGCCGCGGACAGGGGGCCTACGAGCAGTACTTC. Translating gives CASSRGQGAYEQYF.

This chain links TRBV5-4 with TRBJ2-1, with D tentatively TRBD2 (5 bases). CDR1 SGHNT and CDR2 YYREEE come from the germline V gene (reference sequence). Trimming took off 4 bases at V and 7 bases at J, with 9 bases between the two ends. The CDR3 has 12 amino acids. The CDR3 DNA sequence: TGTGCCAGCAGCGCGACTATGAATGAGCAGTTCTTC. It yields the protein CASSATMNEQFF.

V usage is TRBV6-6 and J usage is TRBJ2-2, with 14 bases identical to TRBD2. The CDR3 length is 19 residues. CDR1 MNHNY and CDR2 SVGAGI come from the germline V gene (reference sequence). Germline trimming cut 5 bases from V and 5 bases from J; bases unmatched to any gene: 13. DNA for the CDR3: TGTGCCAGCAGTAGATATTCGACTAGCGGGGGGGCTAAAACCGGGGAGCTGTTTTTT. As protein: CASSRYSTSGGAKTGELFF.

CDR3 nucleotides: TGTGCTAGTGGTTTGGTAGTGGCGGGCAGCACAGATACGCAGTATTTT. Its protein product is CASGLVVAGSTDTQYF. The V gene is TRBV12-5, the J gene TRBJ2-3, with D possibly matching TRBD2 (5 bases). The germline CDR1 and CDR2 sequences are LGHNT and FRNRAP. The CDR3 has 16 residues. V was trimmed by 0 bases and J by 0 bases, leaving 10 bases between them.

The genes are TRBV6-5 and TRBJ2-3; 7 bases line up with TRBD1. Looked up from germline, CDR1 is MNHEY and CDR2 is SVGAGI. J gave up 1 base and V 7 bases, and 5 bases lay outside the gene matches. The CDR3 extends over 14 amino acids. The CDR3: CASTDRVGTDTQYF. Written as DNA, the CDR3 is TGTGCCAGCACCGACAGGGTGGGCACAGATACGCAGTATTTT.

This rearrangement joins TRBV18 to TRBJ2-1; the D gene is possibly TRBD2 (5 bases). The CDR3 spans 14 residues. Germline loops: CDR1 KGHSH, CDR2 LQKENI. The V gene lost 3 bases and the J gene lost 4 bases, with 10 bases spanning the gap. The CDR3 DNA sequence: TGTGCCAGCTCACCCATGGGAGCGTACAATGAGCAGTTCTTC. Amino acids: CASSPMGAYNEQFF.

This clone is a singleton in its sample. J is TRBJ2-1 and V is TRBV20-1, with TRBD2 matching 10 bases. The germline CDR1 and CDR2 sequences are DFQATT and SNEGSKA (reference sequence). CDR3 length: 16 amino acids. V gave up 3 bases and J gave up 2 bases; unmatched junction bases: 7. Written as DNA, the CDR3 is TGCAGTGCTAGTAGCCAGCGGGGGGGGACCTACAATGAGCAGTTCTTC. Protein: CSASSQRGGTYNEQFF.

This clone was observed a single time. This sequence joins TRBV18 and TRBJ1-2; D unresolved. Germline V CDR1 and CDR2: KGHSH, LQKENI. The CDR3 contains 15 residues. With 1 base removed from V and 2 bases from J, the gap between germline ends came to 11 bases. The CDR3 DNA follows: TGTGCCAGCTCACCACGTCAGGATTTGAACTATGGCTACACCTTC. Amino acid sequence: CASSPRQDLNYGYTF.

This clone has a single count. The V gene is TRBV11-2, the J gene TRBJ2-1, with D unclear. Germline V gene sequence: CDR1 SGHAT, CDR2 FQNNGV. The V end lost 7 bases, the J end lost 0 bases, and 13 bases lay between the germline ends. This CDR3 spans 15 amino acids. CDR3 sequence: CASKNIIISYNEQFF. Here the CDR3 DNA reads TGTGCCAGCAAAAACATCATCATCTCCTACAATGAGCAGTTCTTC.

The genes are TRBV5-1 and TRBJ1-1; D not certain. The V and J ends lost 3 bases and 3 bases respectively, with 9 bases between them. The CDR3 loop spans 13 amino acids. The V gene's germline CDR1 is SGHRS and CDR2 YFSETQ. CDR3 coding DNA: TGCGCCAGCAGCTCTAAAGCGGACACTGAAGCTTTCTTT. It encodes CASSSKADTEAFF.

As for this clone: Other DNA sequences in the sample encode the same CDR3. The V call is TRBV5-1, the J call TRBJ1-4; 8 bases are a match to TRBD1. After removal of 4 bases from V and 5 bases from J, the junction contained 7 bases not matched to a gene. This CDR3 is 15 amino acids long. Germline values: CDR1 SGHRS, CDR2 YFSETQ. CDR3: CASSPGTGLNEKLFF. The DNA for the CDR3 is TGCGCCAGCAGCCCCGGGACAGGACTAAATGAAAAACTGTTTTTT.

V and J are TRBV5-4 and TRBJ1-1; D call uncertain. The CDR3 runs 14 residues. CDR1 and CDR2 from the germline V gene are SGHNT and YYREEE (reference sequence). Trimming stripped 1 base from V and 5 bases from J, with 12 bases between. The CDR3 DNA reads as TGTGCCAGCAGCTTGATATACGGGAAAACTGAAGCTTTCTTT. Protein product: CASSLIYGKTEAFF.

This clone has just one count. The CDR3 protein is CASRLQQGEAFF. The CDR3, as DNA: TGTGCCAGCAGACTACAACAGGGGGAGGCTTTCTTT. J is TRBJ1-1 and V is TRBV12-3 or TRBV12-4, with TRBD1 identical over 8 bases. The CDR3 runs 12 residues. The junction had 8 bases not matched to a gene; V was cut back by 6 bases and J by 11 bases.

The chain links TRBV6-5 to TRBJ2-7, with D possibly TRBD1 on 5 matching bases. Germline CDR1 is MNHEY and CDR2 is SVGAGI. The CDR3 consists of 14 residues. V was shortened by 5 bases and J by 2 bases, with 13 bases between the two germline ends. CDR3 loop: CASSPSAGPYEQYF. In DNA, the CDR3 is TGTGCCAGCAGTCCGTCGGCAGGGCCCTACGAGCAGTACTTC.

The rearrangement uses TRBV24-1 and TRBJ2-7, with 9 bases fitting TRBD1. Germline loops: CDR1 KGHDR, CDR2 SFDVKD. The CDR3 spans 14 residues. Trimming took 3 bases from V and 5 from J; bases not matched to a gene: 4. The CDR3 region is CATSDTRTGDEQYF. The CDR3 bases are TGTGCCACCAGTGATACTAGGACAGGGGACGAGCAGTACTTC.

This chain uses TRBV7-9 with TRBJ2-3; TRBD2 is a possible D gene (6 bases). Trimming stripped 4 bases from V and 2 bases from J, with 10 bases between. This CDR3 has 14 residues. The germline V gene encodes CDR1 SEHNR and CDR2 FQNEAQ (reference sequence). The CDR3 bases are TGTGCCAGCAGCTATAGCGGCTCCACAGATACGCAGTATTTT. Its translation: CASSYSGSTDTQYF.

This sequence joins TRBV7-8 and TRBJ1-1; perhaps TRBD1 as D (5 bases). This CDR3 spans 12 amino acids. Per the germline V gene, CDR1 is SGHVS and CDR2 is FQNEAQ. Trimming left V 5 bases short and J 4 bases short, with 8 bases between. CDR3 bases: TGTGCCAGCAGCCCAGGGTCCACTGAAGCTTTCTTT. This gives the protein CASSPGSTEAFF.

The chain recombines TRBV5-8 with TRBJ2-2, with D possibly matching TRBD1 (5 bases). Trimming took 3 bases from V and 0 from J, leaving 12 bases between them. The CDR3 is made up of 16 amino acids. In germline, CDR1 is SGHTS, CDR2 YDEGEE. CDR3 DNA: TGTGCCAGCAGCTCTCCATGGACAACGAACACCGGGGAGCTGTTTTTT. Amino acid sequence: CASSSPWTTNTGELFF.

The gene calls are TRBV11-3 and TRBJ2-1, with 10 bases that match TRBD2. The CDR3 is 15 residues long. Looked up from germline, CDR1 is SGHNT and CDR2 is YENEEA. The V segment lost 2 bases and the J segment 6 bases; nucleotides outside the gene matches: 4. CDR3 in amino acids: CASSLRTSGANEQFF. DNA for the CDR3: TGTGCCAGCAGCTTACGAACTAGCGGGGCCAATGAGCAGTTCTTC.

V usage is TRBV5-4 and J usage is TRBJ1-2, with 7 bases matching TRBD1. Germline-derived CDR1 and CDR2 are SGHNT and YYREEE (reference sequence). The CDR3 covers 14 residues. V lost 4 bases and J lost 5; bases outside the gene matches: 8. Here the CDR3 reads CASSTRQGAYGYTF. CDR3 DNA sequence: TGTGCCAGCAGCACGAGACAGGGAGCATATGGCTACACCTTC.

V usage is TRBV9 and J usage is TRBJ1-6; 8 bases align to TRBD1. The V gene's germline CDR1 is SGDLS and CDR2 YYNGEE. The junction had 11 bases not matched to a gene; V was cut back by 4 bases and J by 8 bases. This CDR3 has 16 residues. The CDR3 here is CASSPQGQGEYSPLHF. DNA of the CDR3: TGTGCCAGCAGCCCCCAAGGACAGGGTGAATATTCACCCCTCCACTTT.

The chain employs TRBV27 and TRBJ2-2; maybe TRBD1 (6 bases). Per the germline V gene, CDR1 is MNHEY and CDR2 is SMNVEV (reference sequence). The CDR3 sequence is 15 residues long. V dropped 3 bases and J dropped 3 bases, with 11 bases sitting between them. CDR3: CASSFEGDYTGELFF. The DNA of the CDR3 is TGTGCCAGCAGTTTTGAGGGGGATTACACCGGGGAGCTGTTTTTT.

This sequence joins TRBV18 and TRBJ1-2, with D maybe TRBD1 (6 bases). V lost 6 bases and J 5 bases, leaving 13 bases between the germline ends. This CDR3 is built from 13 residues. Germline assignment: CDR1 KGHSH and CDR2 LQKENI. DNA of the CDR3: TGTGCCAGCTCCTCAGGGACATTTTATGGCTACACCTTC. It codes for CASSSGTFYGYTF.